In its sample, the clone carrying this T cell receptor beta chain was seen many times. These data are taken from a study of early T cells in non-severe SARS-CoV-2 infection. Trimming took 5 bases from V and 0 from J, leaving 11 bases between them. Per the germline V gene, CDR1 is KGHSH and CDR2 is LQKENI. This CDR3 is built from 15 residues. TCRdb processed the 5' RACE reads anew with MiXCR; each CDR3 protein has one entry. Here the sample spans 55,000 to 65,000 distinct CDR3 sequences, under 15% being singletons. This sequence joins TRBV18 and TRBJ1-3; D is uncertain. Sequencing was done on a sample of whole blood. The sequence was obtained from an adult who was a healthcare worker with PCR-confirmed SARS-CoV-2 infection or an uninfected control (not recorded which). CDR3 nucleotide sequence: TGTGCCAGCTCATTGGAAGGGAGCTCTGGAAACACCATATATTTT. It is translated as CASSLEGSSGNTIYF.